The rows below give T cell receptor beta chains drawn from one sample of a study of cytomegalovirus exposure and HLA in healthy donors. Sequenced by immunoSEQ multiplex PCR; TCRdb stores in-frame clones only, minus some. The sample gives 210,000 or so clones, approximately 84% of which show up once; approximately 0.62% is in the top ten. Sequencing was performed on PBMCs. Receptor source: a woman aged 35 to 49 in good health and CMV-seronegative. Each CDR3 is given with its conserved first and last residue. The D gene is left open where the match is weak. Clone size is shown for a subset of rows, as once, few, many or a class of expanded clone.

>18|NA|TRBJ1-5|TRBD1|TRBV19
TGTGCCAGTAGTATCCTAACACCCGACAGGGCTAGCAATCAGCCCCAGCATTTT
CASSILTPDRASNQPQHF
>16|NA|TRBJ2-1|NA|TRBV6-1
TGTGCCAGCAGTGAAGGATGGGGGGACAGTTACAATGAGCAGTTCTTC
CASSEGWGDSYNEQFF
>14|NA|TRBJ2-2|NA|TRBV7-8
TGTGCCAGCAGCTTAGATGTAGGGGCAGGGGAGCTGTTTTTT
CASSLDVGAGELFF
>16|NA|TRBJ2-7|TRBD1|TRBV2
TGTGCCAGCGCTGCAGTGAGGGCAGGGGGAGACTACGAGCAGTACTTC
CASAAVRAGGDYEQYF
>15|NA|TRBJ1-6|NA|TRBV30
TGTGCCTTCCGGGCGGGGGCTGTTTCTCGTTCACCCCTCCACTTT
CAFRAGAVSRSPLHF
>14|NA|TRBJ1-5|TRBD1|TRBV19
TGTGCCAGTAGGCGACAGGGTAGCAATCAGCCCCAGCATTTT
CASRRQGSNQPQHF
>16|few|TRBJ1-1|NA|TRBV19
TGTGCCAGTAGTAAAAGGCAGGTTGGAGGAAACACTGAAGCTTTCTTT
CASSKRQVGGNTEAFF
>13|few|TRBJ1-1|TRBD1|TRBV5-6
TGTGCCAGCAGCTTGGACAGGGGCGGTGAAGCTTTCTTT
CASSLDRGGEAFF
>15|NA|TRBJ2-7|NA|TRBV15
TGTGCCACCAGCAGAGAACGGGTCTTCGCCTACGAGCAGTACTTC
CATSRERVFAYEQYF
>17|NA|TRBJ1-2|NA|TRBV5-4
TGTGCCAGCAGCTTGATGAGCCTCGAGGTAGTTCACTATGGCTACACCTTC
CASSLMSLEVVHYGYTF
>15|NA|TRBJ1-4|NA|TRBV7-2
TGTGCCAGCAGCCAACTTGGCCAAGGGGATGAAAAACTGTTTTTT
CASSQLGQGDEKLFF
>15|NA|TRBJ1-1|NA|TRBV25-1
TGTGCCAGCAGTCCCTGGGGGGGGCAGAGCACTGAAGCTTTCTTT
CASSPWGGQSTEAFF
>14|few|TRBJ2-7|NA|TRBV6-5
TGTGCCAGCAGTTACTCGGTAGCTACGGGCGAGCAGTACTTC
CASSYSVATGEQYF
>14|once|TRBJ1-5|NA|TRBV13
TGTGCCAGCAGCCCCGGGACTTCAGATCAGCCCCAGCATTTT
CASSPGTSDQPQHF
>12|NA|TRBJ1-5|NA|TRBV29-1
TGCAGCGTTGGGACAGATAATCAGCCCCAGCATTTT
CSVGTDNQPQHF
>15|NA|TRBJ2-1|TRBD2|TRBV5-1
TGCGCCAGCATGATCGGCGGGGGGGCCCACAATGAGCAGTTCTTC
CASMIGGGAHNEQFF
>10|NA|TRBJ1-2|NA|TRBV10-1
TGCGCCAGCACCTTCCATGGCTACACCTTC
CASTFHGYTF
>18|NA|TRBJ2-1|TRBD2|TRBV13
TGTGCCAGCAGCCTTGAGGTAGCGGGGGGCCAGGGGTCCAGTGAGCAGTTCTTC
CASSLEVAGGQGSSEQFF
>16|NA|TRBJ2-3|TRBD1|TRBV5-1
TGCGCCAGCAGCTTGGACAGACAGGGGAGCACAGATACGCAGTATTTT
CASSLDRQGSTDTQYF
>15|NA|TRBJ2-5|NA|TRBV7-2
TGTGCCAGCAGCTTTTCGGGAGGGGGCGATGAGACCCAGTACTTC
CASSFSGGGDETQYF
>17|NA|TRBJ1-1|NA|TRBV7-6
TGTGCCAGCAGCTTTGGGGCAGGCTTGTCCTGGGACACTGAAGCTTTCTTT
CASSFGAGLSWDTEAFF
>13|NA|TRBJ2-1|TRBD2|TRBV30
TGTGCCACCGGTAGCGGGGGGAATTATGAGCAGTTCTTC
CATGSGGNYEQFF
>14|NA|TRBJ1-1|TRBD1|TRBV6-1
TGTGCCAGCAGTACACAGGGGAAGGGTACTGAAGCTTTCTTT
CASSTQGKGTEAFF
>14|NA|TRBJ2-7|NA|TRBV7-9
TGTGCCAGCGTAAAGGCCCGGGGGTCCTACGAGCAGTACTTC
CASVKARGSYEQYF
>16|NA|TRBJ2-5|NA|TRBV7-2
TGTGCCAGCAGCTTAGTGGGGCAGGGAGGTCGAGAGACCCAGTACTTC
CASSLVGQGGRETQYF
>18|NA|TRBJ1-1|NA|TRBV7-9
TGTGCCAGCAGCTCCACTCCCTCCTGGGGACACCAGAACACTGAAGCTTTCTTT
CASSSTPSWGHQNTEAFF
>14|NA|TRBJ2-7|NA|TRBV19
TGTGCCAGTAGTATTACAGGGATCTCCTACGAGCAGTACTTC
CASSITGISYEQYF